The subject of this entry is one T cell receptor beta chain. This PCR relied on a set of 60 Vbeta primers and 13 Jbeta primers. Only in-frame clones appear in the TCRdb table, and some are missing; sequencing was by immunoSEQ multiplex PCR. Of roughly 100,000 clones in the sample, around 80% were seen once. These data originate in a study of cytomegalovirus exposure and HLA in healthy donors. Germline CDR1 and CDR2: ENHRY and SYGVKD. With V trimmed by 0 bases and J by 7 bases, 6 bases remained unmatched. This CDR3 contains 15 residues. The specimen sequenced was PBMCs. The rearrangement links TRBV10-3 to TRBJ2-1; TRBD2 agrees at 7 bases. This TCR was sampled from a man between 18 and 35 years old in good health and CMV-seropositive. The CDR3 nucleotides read TGTGCCATCAGTGAGTCGTGGGGGGGGGAGAATGAGCAGTTCTTC. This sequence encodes CAISESWGGENEQFF.